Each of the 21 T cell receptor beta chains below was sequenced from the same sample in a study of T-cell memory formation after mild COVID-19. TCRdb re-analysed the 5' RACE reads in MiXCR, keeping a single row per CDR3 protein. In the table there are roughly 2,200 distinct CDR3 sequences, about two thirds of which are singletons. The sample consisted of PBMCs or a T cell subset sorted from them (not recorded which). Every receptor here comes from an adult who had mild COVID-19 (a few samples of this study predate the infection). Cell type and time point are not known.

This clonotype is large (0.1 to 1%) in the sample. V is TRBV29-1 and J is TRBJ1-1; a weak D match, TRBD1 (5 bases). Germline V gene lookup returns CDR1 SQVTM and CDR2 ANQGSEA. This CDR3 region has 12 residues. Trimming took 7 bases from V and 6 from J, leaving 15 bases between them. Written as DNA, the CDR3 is TGCAGCGCCCGGGGCAGGGTCGCTGAAGCTTTCTTT. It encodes CSARGRVAEAFF.

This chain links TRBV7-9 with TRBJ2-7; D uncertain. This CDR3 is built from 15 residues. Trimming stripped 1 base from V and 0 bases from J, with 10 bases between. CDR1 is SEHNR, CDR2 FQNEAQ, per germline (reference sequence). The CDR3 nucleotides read TGTGCCAGCAGCTTAGGCGCCGGGCCCTCCTACGAGCAGTACTTC. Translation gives CASSLGAGPSYEQYF.

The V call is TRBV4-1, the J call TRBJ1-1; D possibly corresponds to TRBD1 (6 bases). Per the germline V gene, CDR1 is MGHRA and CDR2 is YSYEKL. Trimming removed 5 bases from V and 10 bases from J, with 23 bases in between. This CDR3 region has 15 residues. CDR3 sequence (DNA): TGCGCCAGCAGCATAAACAGGGTCGGGAGACCTGGAGCTTTCTTT. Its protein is CASSINRVGRPGAFF.

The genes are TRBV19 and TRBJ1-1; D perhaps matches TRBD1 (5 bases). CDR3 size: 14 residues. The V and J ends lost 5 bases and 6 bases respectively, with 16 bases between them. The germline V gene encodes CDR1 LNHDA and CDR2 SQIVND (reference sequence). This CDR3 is CASSPGAVGAEAFF. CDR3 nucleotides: TGTGCCAGTAGTCCCGGGGCCGTCGGGGCTGAAGCTTTCTTT.

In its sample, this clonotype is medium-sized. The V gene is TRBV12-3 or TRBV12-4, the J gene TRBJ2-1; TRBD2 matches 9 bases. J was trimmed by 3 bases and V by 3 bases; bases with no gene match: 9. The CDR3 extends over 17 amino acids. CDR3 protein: CASSFPSGKWDYNEQFF. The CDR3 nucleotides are TGTGCCAGCAGTTTCCCTAGCGGGAAGTGGGACTACAATGAGCAGTTCTTC.

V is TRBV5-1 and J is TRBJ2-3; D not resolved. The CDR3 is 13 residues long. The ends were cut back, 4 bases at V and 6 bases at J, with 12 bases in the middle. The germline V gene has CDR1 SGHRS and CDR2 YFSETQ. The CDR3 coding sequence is TGCGCCAGCAGCAGAACTCGTACCGATACGCAGTATTTT. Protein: CASSRTRTDTQYF.

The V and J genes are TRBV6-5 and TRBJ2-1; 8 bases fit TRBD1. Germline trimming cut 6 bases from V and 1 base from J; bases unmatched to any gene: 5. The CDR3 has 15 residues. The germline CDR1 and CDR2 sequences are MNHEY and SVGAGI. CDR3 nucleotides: TGTGCCAGCAGCAGGGACAGGAGTTCCTACAATGAGCAGTTCTTC. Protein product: CASSRDRSSYNEQFF.

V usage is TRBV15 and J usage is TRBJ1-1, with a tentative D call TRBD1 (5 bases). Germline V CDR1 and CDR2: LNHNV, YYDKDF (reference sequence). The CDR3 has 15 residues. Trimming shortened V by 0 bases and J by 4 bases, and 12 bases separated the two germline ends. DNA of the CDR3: TGTGCCACCAGCAGAGACAGGGCCCGTATCACTGAAGCTTTCTTT. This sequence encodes CATSRDRARITEAFF.

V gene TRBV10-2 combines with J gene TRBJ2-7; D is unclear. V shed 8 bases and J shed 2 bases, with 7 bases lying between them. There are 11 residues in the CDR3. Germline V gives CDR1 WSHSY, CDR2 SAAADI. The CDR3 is CASGSPYEQYF. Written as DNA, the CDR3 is TGCGCCAGCGGGTCCCCCTACGAGCAGTACTTC.

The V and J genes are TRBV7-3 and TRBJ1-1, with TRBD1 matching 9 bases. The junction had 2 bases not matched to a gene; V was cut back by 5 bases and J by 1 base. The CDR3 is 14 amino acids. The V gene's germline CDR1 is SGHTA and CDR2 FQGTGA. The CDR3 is CASSPQGANTEAFF. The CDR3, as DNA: TGTGCCAGCAGCCCACAGGGGGCGAACACTGAAGCTTTCTTT.

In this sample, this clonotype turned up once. The CDR3 loop reads CSASALAGASIHEQYF. DNA for the CDR3: TGCAGTGCTAGCGCCCTAGCGGGAGCTTCAATCCACGAGCAGTACTTC. V and J are TRBV20-1 and TRBJ2-7; 10 bases map to TRBD2. With 3 bases clipped from V and 5 bases from J, the junction kept 13 bases outside the gene matches. There are 16 residues in the CDR3. Per the germline V gene, CDR1 is DFQATT and CDR2 is SNEGSKA (reference sequence).

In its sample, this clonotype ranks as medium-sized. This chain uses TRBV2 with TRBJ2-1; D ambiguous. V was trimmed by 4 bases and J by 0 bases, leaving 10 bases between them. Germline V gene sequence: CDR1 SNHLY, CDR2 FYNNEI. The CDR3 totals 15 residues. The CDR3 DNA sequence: TGTGCCAGCAGTGGTGTCAGTGGCTCCTACAATGAGCAGTTCTTC. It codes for CASSGVSGSYNEQFF.

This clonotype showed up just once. CDR3: CASSQDLAGETQYF. The CDR3 DNA follows: TGTGCCAGCAGCCAAGATCTAGCGGGAGAGACCCAGTACTTC. This chain links TRBV4-2 with TRBJ2-5, with 8 positions matching TRBD2. The CDR3 sequence is 14 residues long. CDR1 is LGHNA and CDR2 is YNFKEQ in the germline V gene. V shed 0 bases and J 4 bases; nucleotides not matched to a gene: 1.

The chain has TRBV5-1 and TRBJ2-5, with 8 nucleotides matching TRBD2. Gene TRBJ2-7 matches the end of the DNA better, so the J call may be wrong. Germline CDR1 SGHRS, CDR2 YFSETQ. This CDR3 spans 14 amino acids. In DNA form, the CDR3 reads TGCGCCAGCAGCTTGCGCGGGAGGTCCTACGAGCAGTACTTC. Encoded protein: CASSLRGRSYEQYF.

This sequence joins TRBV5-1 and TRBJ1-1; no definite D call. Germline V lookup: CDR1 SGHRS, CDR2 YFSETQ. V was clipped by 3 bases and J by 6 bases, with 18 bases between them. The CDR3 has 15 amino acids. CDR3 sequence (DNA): TGCGCCAGCAGCTCACATACTGAGGGCGGGCCTGAAGCTTTCTTT. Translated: CASSSHTEGGPEAFF.

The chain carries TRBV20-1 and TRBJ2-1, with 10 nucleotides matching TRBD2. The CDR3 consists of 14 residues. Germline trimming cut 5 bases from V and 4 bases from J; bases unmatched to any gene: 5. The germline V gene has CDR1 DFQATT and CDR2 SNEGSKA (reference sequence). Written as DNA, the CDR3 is TGCAGTGCTTTATTACTAGCGGGGTACAATGAGCAGTTCTTC. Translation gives CSALLLAGYNEQFF.

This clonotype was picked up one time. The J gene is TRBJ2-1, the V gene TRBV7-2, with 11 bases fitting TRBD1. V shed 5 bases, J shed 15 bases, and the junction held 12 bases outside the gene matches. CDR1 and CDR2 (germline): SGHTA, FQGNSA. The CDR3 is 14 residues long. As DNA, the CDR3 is TGTGCCAGCAGCGCCCGGACAGGGGGCCGGGAGGTGTTCTTC. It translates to CASSARTGGREVFF.

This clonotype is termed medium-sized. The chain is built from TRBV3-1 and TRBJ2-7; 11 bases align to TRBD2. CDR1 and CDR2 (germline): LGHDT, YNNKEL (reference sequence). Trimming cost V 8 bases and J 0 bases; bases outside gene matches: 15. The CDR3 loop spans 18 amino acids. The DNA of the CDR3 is TGTGCCAGCGCGGGAACGGGGACTAGCGGAGGGTACTCCTACGAGCAGTACTTC. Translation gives CASAGTGTSGGYSYEQYF.

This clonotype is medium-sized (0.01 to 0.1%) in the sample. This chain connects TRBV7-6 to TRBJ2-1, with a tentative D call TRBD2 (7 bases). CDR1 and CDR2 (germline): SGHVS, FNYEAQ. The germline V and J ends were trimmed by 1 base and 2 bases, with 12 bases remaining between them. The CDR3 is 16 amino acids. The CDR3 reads CASSLGAGAPYNEQFF. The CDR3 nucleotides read TGTGCCAGCAGCTTAGGGGCGGGGGCCCCCTACAATGAGCAGTTCTTC.

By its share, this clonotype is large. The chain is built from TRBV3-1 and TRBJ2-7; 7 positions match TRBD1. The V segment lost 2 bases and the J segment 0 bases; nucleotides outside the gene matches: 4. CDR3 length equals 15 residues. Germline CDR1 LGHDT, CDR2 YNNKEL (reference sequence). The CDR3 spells CASSQWWDSSYEQYF. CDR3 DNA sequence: TGTGCCAGCAGCCAATGGTGGGACAGCTCCTACGAGCAGTACTTC.

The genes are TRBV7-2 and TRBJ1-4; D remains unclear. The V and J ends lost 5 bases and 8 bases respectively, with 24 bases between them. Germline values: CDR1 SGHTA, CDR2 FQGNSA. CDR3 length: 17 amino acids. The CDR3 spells CASSLSPAGRLGEKLFF. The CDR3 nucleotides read TGTGCCAGCAGCCTCTCCCCCGCGGGTCGTCTAGGAGAAAAACTGTTTTTT.